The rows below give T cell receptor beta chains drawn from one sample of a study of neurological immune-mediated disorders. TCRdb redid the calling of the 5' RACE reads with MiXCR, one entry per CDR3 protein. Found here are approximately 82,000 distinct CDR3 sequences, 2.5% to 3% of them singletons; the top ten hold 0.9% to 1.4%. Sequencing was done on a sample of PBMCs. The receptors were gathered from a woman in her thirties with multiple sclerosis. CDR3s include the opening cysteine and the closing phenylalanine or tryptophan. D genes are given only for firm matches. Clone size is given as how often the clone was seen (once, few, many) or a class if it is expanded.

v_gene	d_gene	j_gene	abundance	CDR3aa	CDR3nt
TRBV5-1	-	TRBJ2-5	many	CASSMGDQETQYF	TGCGCCAGCAGCATGGGGGACCAAGAGACCCAGTACTTC
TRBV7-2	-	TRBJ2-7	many	CASSLVGSDAAYEQYF	TGTGCCAGCAGCTTAGTAGGGAGCGATGCCGCCTACGAGCAGTACTTC
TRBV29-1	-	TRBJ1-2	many	CSVGADGYTF	TGCAGCGTTGGGGCAGATGGCTACACCTTC
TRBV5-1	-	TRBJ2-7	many	CASSPRVADEQYF	TGCGCCAGCAGCCCGCGGGTGGCAGACGAGCAGTACTTC
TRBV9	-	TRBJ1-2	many	CASSDQGRGYTF	TGTGCCAGCAGCGATCAGGGGAGAGGCTACACCTTC
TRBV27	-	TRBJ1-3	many	CASRTTAGNTIYF	TGTGCCAGCAGGACTACAGCGGGAAACACCATATATTTT
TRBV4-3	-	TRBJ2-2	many	CASSQDPLTNTGELFF	TGCGCCAGCAGCCAAGATCCCCTTACGAACACCGGGGAGCTGTTTTTT
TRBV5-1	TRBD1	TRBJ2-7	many	CASSSLDRAGEQYF	TGCGCCAGCAGCTCTTTGGACAGGGCGGGGGAGCAGTACTTC
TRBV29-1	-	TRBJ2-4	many	CSVEAGPNIQYF	TGCAGCGTTGAGGCAGGCCCAAACATTCAGTACTTC
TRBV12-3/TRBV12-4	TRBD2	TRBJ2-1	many	CASSRGLAGGSSYNEQFF	TGTGCCAGCAGTCGGGGACTAGCGGGAGGGAGCTCCTACAATGAGCAGTTCTTC
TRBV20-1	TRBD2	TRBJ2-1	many	CSSGLTLVGSYNEQFF	TGCAGTTCGGGACTAACCCTGGTCGGGTCCTACAATGAGCAGTTCTTC
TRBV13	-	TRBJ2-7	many	CASSWGTYGYEQYF	TGTGCCAGCAGCTGGGGGACATACGGCTACGAGCAGTACTTC
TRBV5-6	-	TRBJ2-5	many	CASSLRGGETQYF	TGTGCCAGCAGCCTGCGGGGAGGTGAGACCCAGTACTTC
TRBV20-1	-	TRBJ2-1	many	CSARQIRSQEQFF	TGCAGTGCTAGACAGATTAGGAGTCAGGAGCAGTTCTTC
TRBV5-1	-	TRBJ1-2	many	CASSNDRVKSGYTF	TGCGCCAGCAGCAACGATAGGGTGAAAAGTGGCTACACCTTC
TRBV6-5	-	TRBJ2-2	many	CASSYWERGELFF	TGTGCCAGCAGTTACTGGGAGCGCGGGGAGCTGTTTTTT
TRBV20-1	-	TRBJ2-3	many	CSAHAGATDTQYF	TGCAGTGCTCACGCGGGGGCCACAGATACGCAGTATTTT
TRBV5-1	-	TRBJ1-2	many	CASSLDGVFEDNYGYTF	TGCGCCAGCAGCTTGGACGGTGTTTTTGAGGATAACTATGGCTACACCTTC
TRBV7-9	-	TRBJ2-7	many	CASSLKGAYEQYF	TGTGCCAGCAGCTTAAAGGGTGCATACGAGCAGTACTTC
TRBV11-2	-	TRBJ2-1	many	CASSPGVNEQFF	TGTGCCAGCAGCCCAGGGGTGAATGAGCAGTTCTTC
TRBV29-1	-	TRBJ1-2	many	CSVGIPPTDRYGYTF	TGCAGCGTCGGTATACCCCCGACGGACCGCTATGGCTACACCTTC
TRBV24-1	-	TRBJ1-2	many	CATSDSLSELYGYTF	TGTGCCACCAGTGATTCTTTAAGTGAACTCTATGGCTACACCTTC
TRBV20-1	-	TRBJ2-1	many	CSARGLGEQFF	TGCAGTGCTAGAGGCTTGGGTGAGCAGTTCTTC
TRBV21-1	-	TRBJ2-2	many	CASSKARGGSTGELFF	TGTGCCAGCAGCAAAGCGCGGGGAGGGAGTACCGGGGAGCTGTTTTTT